This record covers a single T cell receptor (beta chain). As yet, its antigen is unknown. The data were taken from a study of cytomegalovirus exposure and HLA in healthy donors. Study in general: There were roughly 80 million unique TCRs (from HLA-typed donors) in an early data release. Study findings and constraints: Apart from CMV serostatus, no immune exposure information was available. HLA-A and HLA-B allele assignments for most subjects were reportedly predicted accurately using TCR beta sequences.

This CDR3 has 13 amino acids. Between the trimmed V and J ends, which lost 4 bases and 9 bases, there was a span of 15 bases. CDR1 is SGHRS and CDR2 is YFSETQ in the germline V gene. The PCR was carried out with 60 Vbeta primers and 13 Jbeta primers. Profiling relied on immunoSEQ multiplex PCR, and the TCRdb table lists in-frame clones only, not all of them. The sample has roughly 90,000 clones, 70% to 90% seen once; the top ten hold around 2%. The specimen sequenced was PBMCs. This chain uses TRBV5-1 with TRBJ2-3, with D perhaps TRBD2 (5 bases). This clonotype originated in a man between 18 and 29 years old in good health and CMV-seronegative. CDR3 sequence reads: CASSSSAGGTQYF. CDR3 in DNA: TGCGCCAGCAGCAGCAGCGCGGGTGGCACGCAGTATTTT.